This T cell receptor beta chain was recorded in a study of cytomegalovirus exposure and HLA in healthy donors. CDR3 length: 15 residues. J lost 9 bases, V lost 5 bases, and 6 bases had no gene match. CDR1 and CDR2 (germline): MNHEY, SMNVEV (reference sequence). This clone was counted at least ten times. Its target is not known. Whole-study findings and limits: Most of the TCR beta V segments (in an earlier analysis) were productive either about 87% or about 30% of the time. A later analysis found that most CMV-associated TCR beta chains appeared HLA-restricted. Fewer N-insertions than the roughly 630-donor mean were reportedly shown by an Asian-associated ancestry cluster in a later analysis.

60 Vbeta and 13 Jbeta primers were used in PCR. As originally analysed: A later analysis counted 65 million to 95 million unique TCR beta chains, some 12 million shared. The repertoire was sequenced with immunoSEQ multiplex PCR; TCRdb's copy has only in-frame clones and lacks some. That table furnishes V, J and clone size, whereas the DNA furnished D and trimming. This table holds around 100,000 clones, roughly 69% found once. This chain uses TRBV27 with TRBJ2-1; 14 positions agree with TRBD2. Material: PBMCs. This TCR derives from a woman in her twenties or thirties in good health and CMV-seronegative. This CDR3 reads CASSLRLAGGGEQFF. In DNA, the CDR3 is TGTGCCAGCAGTCTGAGACTAGCGGGAGGGGGTGAGCAGTTCTTC.